This T cell receptor beta chain was sequenced in a study of blood T cell repertoires in COVID-19. Study information: COVID-19 samples, acute and convalescent, were from the United States, Italy and Spain. Sources were T cells, B-cell-depleted T cells, or PBMCs; the material itself was cDNA or gDNA.

This clone was seen more than once but under ten times. Source study methods: Using reference gene primer amplification, nucleated cell counts were estimated. The table came from immunoSEQ multiplex PCR; TCRdb's copy has only in-frame clones and leaves some out. V and J calls and clone size come straight from that table; D and trimming were deduced from the DNA. The repertoire includes around 76,000 clones, more than 75% of them detected once, and 5.8% sits in the top ten. The CDR3 totals 16 residues. Germline V gene sequence: CDR1 SGHVS, CDR2 FNYEAQ. Losses at the gene ends were 0 bases for V and 2 bases for J; bases not matched to a gene: 3.

The sequence derives from a human donor in a cohort sampled during active COVID-19. The chain joins TRBV7-6 to TRBJ2-7, with TRBD1 identical over 11 bases. The material sequenced was peripheral blood. In DNA form, the CDR3 reads TGTGCCAGCAGCTTAGCCCCGGGACAGGGGGCCTACGAGCAGTACTTC. Translated, it gives CASSLAPGQGAYEQYF.